A selection of T cell receptor beta chains follows, all from one sample in a study of blood T cell repertoires in COVID-19. Produced via immunoSEQ multiplex PCR; TCRdb's table is partial and in-frame only. The data show 90,000 to 150,000 clones, roughly 70% seen once. The source material was peripheral blood. The receptors derive from a human donor with acute or convalescent COVID-19. The donor label of this sample is uncertain. The CDR3 runs from the conserved cysteine through the conserved F or W. D genes are given only for firm matches. The listing skips clone size in some rows; elsewhere it reads once, few, many or a size class.

d_call: TRBD1; clone_size: once; cdr3_length: 14; v_call: TRBV7-9; j_call: TRBJ1-2; cdr3_nt: TGTGCCAGCAGCATAGGACAGGGAGGTTATGGCTACACCTTC; cdr3_aa: CASSIGQGGYGYTF
d_call: -; clone_size: once; cdr3_length: 13; v_call: TRBV29-1; j_call: TRBJ2-3; cdr3_nt: TGCAGCGTTGAGAGAGGGAGCACAGATACGCAGTATTTT; cdr3_aa: CSVERGSTDTQYF
d_call: TRBD1; clone_size: -; cdr3_length: 16; v_call: TRBV27; j_call: TRBJ1-1; cdr3_nt: TGTGCCAGCAGTTTAGGGCGAGGGGGCGCGTACACTGAAGCTTTCTTT; cdr3_aa: CASSLGRGGAYTEAFF
d_call: -; clone_size: -; cdr3_length: 14; v_call: TRBV19; j_call: TRBJ2-7; cdr3_nt: TGTGCCAGTAGTATGTGGGACACCCCCTACGAGCAGTACTTC; cdr3_aa: CASSMWDTPYEQYF
d_call: TRBD1; clone_size: -; cdr3_length: 14; v_call: TRBV2; j_call: TRBJ1-5; cdr3_nt: TGTGCCAGCATCCCGGACAGGGGAAATCAGCCCCAGCATTTT; cdr3_aa: CASIPDRGNQPQHF
d_call: -; clone_size: -; cdr3_length: 15; v_call: TRBV2; j_call: TRBJ1-3; cdr3_nt: TGTGCCAGCAGTGGGCGACAGAACTCTGGAAACACCATATATTTT; cdr3_aa: CASSGRQNSGNTIYF
d_call: -; clone_size: -; cdr3_length: 13; v_call: TRBV7-3; j_call: TRBJ2-5; cdr3_nt: TGTGCCAGCAGCTCCACCGGGACTCCCAGGCAGTACTTC; cdr3_aa: CASSSTGTPRQYF
d_call: TRBD1; clone_size: -; cdr3_length: 15; v_call: TRBV19; j_call: TRBJ1-2; cdr3_nt: TGTGCCAGTAGTTCACGCCGACAGGGGATCTATGGCTACACCTTC; cdr3_aa: CASSSRRQGIYGYTF
d_call: -; clone_size: -; cdr3_length: 14; v_call: TRBV2; j_call: TRBJ1-2; cdr3_nt: TGTGCCAGCAGTGATTCGAGGGTATTGGTTGGCTACACCTTC; cdr3_aa: CASSDSRVLVGYTF
d_call: -; clone_size: -; cdr3_length: 12; v_call: TRBV5-1; j_call: TRBJ2-7; cdr3_nt: TGCGCCAGCAGCCTGGACAACTACGAGCAGTACTTC; cdr3_aa: CASSLDNYEQYF
d_call: TRBD1; clone_size: -; cdr3_length: 15; v_call: TRBV2; j_call: TRBJ1-2; cdr3_nt: TGTGCCAGCAGCCGGACAGGGGGCGCCAACTATGGCTACACCTTC; cdr3_aa: CASSRTGGANYGYTF
d_call: -; clone_size: -; cdr3_length: 14; v_call: TRBV7-8; j_call: TRBJ1-3; cdr3_nt: TGTGCCAGCAGCTTGGGGGGGTCTGGAAACACCATATATTTT; cdr3_aa: CASSLGGSGNTIYF
d_call: TRBD1; clone_size: -; cdr3_length: 14; v_call: TRBV13; j_call: TRBJ1-6; cdr3_nt: TGTGCCAGCAGCCGGCTACAGGGGACAGCACCCCTCCACTTT; cdr3_aa: CASSRLQGTAPLHF
d_call: -; clone_size: -; cdr3_length: 14; v_call: TRBV28; j_call: TRBJ1-6; cdr3_nt: TGTGCCAGCAGTTTGCACAGGGACAATTCACCCCTCCACTTT; cdr3_aa: CASSLHRDNSPLHF
d_call: TRBD1; clone_size: -; cdr3_length: 16; v_call: TRBV7-6; j_call: TRBJ1-4; cdr3_nt: TGTGCCAGCAGCTTAGGGGGGGCAGGGGGTAGAGAAAAACTGTTTTTT; cdr3_aa: CASSLGGAGGREKLFF
d_call: TRBD1; clone_size: few; cdr3_length: 13; v_call: TRBV7-2; j_call: TRBJ1-1; cdr3_nt: TGTGCCAGCACCTTTGGACAGGGGGATAAAGCTTTCTTT; cdr3_aa: CASTFGQGDKAFF
d_call: -; clone_size: -; cdr3_length: 13; v_call: TRBV12-3/TRBV12-4; j_call: TRBJ2-7; cdr3_nt: TGTGCCAGCAGTTTCGGTCCTTCCTACGAGCAGTACTTC; cdr3_aa: CASSFGPSYEQYF
d_call: TRBD2; clone_size: -; cdr3_length: 15; v_call: TRBV5-6; j_call: TRBJ2-1; cdr3_nt: TGTGCCAGCAGCTTGCTCCGGGGGGAACCCAATGAGCAGTTCTTC; cdr3_aa: CASSLLRGEPNEQFF
d_call: TRBD1; clone_size: -; cdr3_length: 15; v_call: TRBV19; j_call: TRBJ1-2; cdr3_nt: TGTGCCAGTAGACCGATTAATACAGGGGATAGAGGCTACACCTTC; cdr3_aa: CASRPINTGDRGYTF
d_call: -; clone_size: -; cdr3_length: 14; v_call: TRBV6-6; j_call: TRBJ2-3; cdr3_nt: TGTGCCAGCAGTTCGTTATCCGCGGCGGATACGCAGTATTTT; cdr3_aa: CASSSLSAADTQYF
d_call: -; clone_size: -; cdr3_length: 13; v_call: TRBV18; j_call: TRBJ1-5; cdr3_nt: TGTGCCAGCTCACCAGTGACAAGTCAGCCCCAGCATTTT; cdr3_aa: CASSPVTSQPQHF
d_call: -; clone_size: -; cdr3_length: 17; v_call: TRBV7-9; j_call: TRBJ1-6; cdr3_nt: TGTGCCAGCAGCCCTCGGCTGGAAGGGGGAATTGGTTCACCCCTCCACTTT; cdr3_aa: CASSPRLEGGIGSPLHF
d_call: -; clone_size: -; cdr3_length: 14; v_call: TRBV19; j_call: TRBJ1-2; cdr3_nt: TGTGCCAGTAGTATTTTGACCCAGGCACGCGGCTACACCTTC; cdr3_aa: CASSILTQARGYTF
d_call: -; clone_size: -; cdr3_length: 15; v_call: TRBV3-1/TRBV3-2; j_call: TRBJ1-5; cdr3_nt: TGTGCCAGCAGCCAGGGACAATTTTACAATCAGCCCCAGCATTTT; cdr3_aa: CASSQGQFYNQPQHF
d_call: -; clone_size: -; cdr3_length: 13; v_call: TRBV30; j_call: TRBJ2-5; cdr3_nt: TGTGCCAGTAGTCGGGGGAACCAAGAGACCCAGTACTTC; cdr3_aa: CASSRGNQETQYF
d_call: -; clone_size: once; cdr3_length: 13; v_call: TRBV5-6; j_call: TRBJ1-1; cdr3_nt: TGTGCCAGCAGCTCAGGGGTGGGCACTGAAGCTTTCTTT; cdr3_aa: CASSSGVGTEAFF
d_call: TRBD1; clone_size: many; cdr3_length: 14; v_call: TRBV3-1/TRBV3-2; j_call: TRBJ2-2; cdr3_nt: TGTGCCAGCAGCCCAAACAGGGGGGCCGGGGAGCTGTTTTTT; cdr3_aa: CASSPNRGAGELFF
d_call: TRBD1; clone_size: -; cdr3_length: 14; v_call: TRBV5-1; j_call: TRBJ2-7; cdr3_nt: TGCGCCAGCAGCTCCGCCGGACAGGGGAACGAGCAGTACTTC; cdr3_aa: CASSSAGQGNEQYF
d_call: TRBD2; clone_size: -; cdr3_length: 15; v_call: TRBV5-8; j_call: TRBJ2-7; cdr3_nt: TGTGCCAGCAGCTTCGACGGGGGGACCCACTACGAGCAGTACTTC; cdr3_aa: CASSFDGGTHYEQYF
d_call: -; clone_size: -; cdr3_length: 15; v_call: TRBV9; j_call: TRBJ1-2; cdr3_nt: TGTGCCAGCAGCGTAGGGGGGCAACTTAACTATGGCTACACCTTC; cdr3_aa: CASSVGGQLNYGYTF
d_call: -; clone_size: -; cdr3_length: 14; v_call: TRBV5-1; j_call: TRBJ1-4; cdr3_nt: TGCGCCAGCAGCTTCGAGCCGAGCGTCGGAAAACTGTTTTTT; cdr3_aa: CASSFEPSVGKLFF
d_call: -; clone_size: -; cdr3_length: 15; v_call: TRBV7-2; j_call: TRBJ1-6; cdr3_nt: TGTGCCAGCAGCTTTATTTCTGGGAGTAATTCACCCCTCCACTTT; cdr3_aa: CASSFISGSNSPLHF
d_call: -; clone_size: -; cdr3_length: 14; v_call: TRBV28; j_call: TRBJ1-5; cdr3_nt: TGTGCCAGCAGTTTATCGGGGGAGGTTCAGCCCCAGCATTTT; cdr3_aa: CASSLSGEVQPQHF
d_call: TRBD1; clone_size: -; cdr3_length: 13; v_call: TRBV28; j_call: TRBJ1-1; cdr3_nt: TGTGCCAGCAGTTTAAGACAGGGTAATGAAGCTTTCTTT; cdr3_aa: CASSLRQGNEAFF
d_call: -; clone_size: -; cdr3_length: 13; v_call: TRBV2; j_call: TRBJ1-5; cdr3_nt: TGTGCCAGCAGTGAATGCGAGCCTTGTCCCCAGCATTTT; cdr3_aa: CASSECEPCPQHF
d_call: TRBD2; clone_size: once; cdr3_length: 15; v_call: TRBV5-1; j_call: TRBJ2-1; cdr3_nt: TGCGCCAGCAGCTTGGGCGGGGGGGGCGCTGTTGAGCAGTTCTTC; cdr3_aa: CASSLGGGGAVEQFF
d_call: TRBD1; clone_size: -; cdr3_length: 15; v_call: TRBV2; j_call: TRBJ2-5; cdr3_nt: TGTGCCAGCAGCGTAATCAGGGGGTGGCAAGAGACCCAGTACTTC; cdr3_aa: CASSVIRGWQETQYF
d_call: TRBD2; clone_size: -; cdr3_length: 17; v_call: TRBV25-1; j_call: TRBJ2-5; cdr3_nt: TGTGCCAGCAGTGAATGGAGTTATCGGGGGGGCCGGGTGACCCAGTACTTC; cdr3_aa: CASSEWSYRGGRVTQYF
d_call: -; clone_size: -; cdr3_length: 12; v_call: TRBV5-6; j_call: TRBJ2-3; cdr3_nt: TGTGCCAGCAGCCGGGACTTAGATACGCAGTATTTT; cdr3_aa: CASSRDLDTQYF
d_call: -; clone_size: -; cdr3_length: 14; v_call: TRBV5-1; j_call: TRBJ2-1; cdr3_nt: TGCGCCAGCAGCACGGGACTGGTTTACAATGAGCAGTTCTTC; cdr3_aa: CASSTGLVYNEQFF
d_call: TRBD1; clone_size: -; cdr3_length: 15; v_call: TRBV13; j_call: TRBJ2-5; cdr3_nt: TGTGCCAGCAGCTCCCGGACAGGGAGGCAAGAGACCCAGTACTTC; cdr3_aa: CASSSRTGRQETQYF
d_call: TRBD2; clone_size: -; cdr3_length: 16; v_call: TRBV7-6; j_call: TRBJ2-3; cdr3_nt: TGTGCCAGCAGCTTGGTAACTAGCGGGGGACCGGGTACGCAGTATTTT; cdr3_aa: CASSLVTSGGPGTQYF
d_call: -; clone_size: -; cdr3_length: 14; v_call: TRBV18; j_call: TRBJ1-1; cdr3_nt: TGTGCCAGCTCACCACTAGAATTGAACACTGAAGCTTTCTTT; cdr3_aa: CASSPLELNTEAFF
d_call: TRBD1; clone_size: -; cdr3_length: 15; v_call: TRBV6-5; j_call: TRBJ1-5; cdr3_nt: TGTGCCAGCATCGAGCCAGGGGGGAACCGGCAGCCCCAGCATTTT; cdr3_aa: CASIEPGGNRQPQHF
d_call: -; clone_size: -; cdr3_length: 13; v_call: TRBV12-5; j_call: TRBJ1-1; cdr3_nt: TGTGCTAGTGGTTTGCCCCAGAACACTGAAGCTTTCTTT; cdr3_aa: CASGLPQNTEAFF